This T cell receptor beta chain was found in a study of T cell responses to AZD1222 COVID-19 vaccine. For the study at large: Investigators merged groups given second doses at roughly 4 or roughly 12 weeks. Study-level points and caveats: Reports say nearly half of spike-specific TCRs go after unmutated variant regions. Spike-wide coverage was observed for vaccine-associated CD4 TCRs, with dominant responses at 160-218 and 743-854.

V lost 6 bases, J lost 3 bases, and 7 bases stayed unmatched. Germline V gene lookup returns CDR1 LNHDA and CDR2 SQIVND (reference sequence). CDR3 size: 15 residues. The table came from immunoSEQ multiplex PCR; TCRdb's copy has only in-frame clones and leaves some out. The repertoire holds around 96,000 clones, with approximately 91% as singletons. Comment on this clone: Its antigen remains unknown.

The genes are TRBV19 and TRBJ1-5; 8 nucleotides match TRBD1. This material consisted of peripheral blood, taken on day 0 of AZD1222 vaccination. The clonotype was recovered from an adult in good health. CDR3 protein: CASSRDRQTNQPQHF. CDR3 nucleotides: TGTGCCAGTAGCCGGGACAGGCAAACCAATCAGCCCCAGCATTTT.